The entry that follows covers one T cell receptor beta chain sequence. This sample also contains other DNA sequences that code for the same CDR3. This CDR3 is 11 amino acids long. The germline gives CDR1 GTSNPN, CDR2 SVGIG (reference sequence). Trimming took 0 bases from V and 4 from J, leaving 4 bases between them. The record originates from a study of shared clonotypes between healthy human individuals. TCRdb keeps only in-frame clones here, not all; method: immunoSEQ multiplex PCR. The sample shows some 600,000 clones, 95% to 97% of them seen only once. CD45RO-negative cells were positively selected for CCR7, leaving out terminally differentiated effector memory CD45RA+ cells.

The sample was naive CD8+ T cells sorted from blood. This sequence originates from a woman in her twenties or thirties in good health. V usage is TRBV30 and J usage is TRBJ2-7; D remains unclear. CDR3 sequence: CAWSVSYEQYF. The CDR3 DNA follows: TGTGCCTGGAGTGTATCTTACGAGCAGTACTTC.